This TCR beta chain was obtained from a study of cytomegalovirus exposure and HLA in healthy donors. This clone occurred once. This CDR3 has 15 residues. The V gene end was trimmed by 5 bases and the J gene end by 5 bases; junction bases not matched to a gene: 8. Germline V gene sequence: CDR1 MNHEY, CDR2 SVGAGI. The PCR had 60 Vbeta and 13 Jbeta primers. Sequenced by immunoSEQ multiplex PCR; TCRdb stores in-frame clones only, minus some. The profile shows 25,000 to 35,000 clones, approximately 90% of them singletons. The chain joins TRBV6-5 to TRBJ2-7; 11 positions match TRBD1. The receptor's source is a boy younger than 18 in good health and CMV-seronegative. Sequencing used PBMCs. CDR3 coding DNA: TGTGCCAGCAGTCAAGGACAGGGGGCGCGGGACGAGCAGTACTTC. Translating it yields CASSQGQGARDEQYF.